The T cell receptor beta chain under discussion was sequenced for a study of cytomegalovirus exposure and HLA in healthy donors. Germline-derived CDR1 and CDR2 are SGHRS and YFSETQ. The CDR3 sequence is 13 residues long. With 5 bases removed from V and 4 bases from J, the gap between germline ends came to 13 bases. Study-level points and caveats: What a later analysis showed was that several of the most significant clusters appeared linked to common viral pathogens. When analyzed later, a missense DCLRE1C variant was found to be linked to TCR beta V- and J-gene trimming. Listed as cytomegalovirus-associated were around 160 TCR beta chains.

This clone was found a few times. The antigen remains undetermined. The PCR had 60 Vbeta and 13 Jbeta primers. Sequencing used immunoSEQ multiplex PCR; TCRdb keeps in-frame clones, though not all of them. The sample records fewer than 200,000 clones, around 78% being singletons. V and J are TRBV5-1 and TRBJ2-7; a weak D match, TRBD1 (5 bases). The source of this sequence is a female donor in good health and CMV-seronegative. The sequenced material came from PBMCs. CDR3 residues: CASSGDQGYEQYF. For the CDR3, the DNA is TGCGCCAGCAGTGGTGACCAGGGTTACGAGCAGTACTTC.